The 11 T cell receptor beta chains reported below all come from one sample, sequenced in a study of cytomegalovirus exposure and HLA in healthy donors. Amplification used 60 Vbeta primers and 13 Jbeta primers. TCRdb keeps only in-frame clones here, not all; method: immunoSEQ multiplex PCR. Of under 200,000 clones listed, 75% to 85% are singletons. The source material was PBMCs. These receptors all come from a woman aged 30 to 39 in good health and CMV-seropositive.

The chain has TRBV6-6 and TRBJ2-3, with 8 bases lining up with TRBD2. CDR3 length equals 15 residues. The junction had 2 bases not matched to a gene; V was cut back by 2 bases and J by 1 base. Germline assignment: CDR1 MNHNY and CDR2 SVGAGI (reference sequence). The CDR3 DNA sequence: TGTGCCAGCAGTTACCGGGGGGGCCGCACAGATACGCAGTATTTT. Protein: CASSYRGGRTDTQYF.

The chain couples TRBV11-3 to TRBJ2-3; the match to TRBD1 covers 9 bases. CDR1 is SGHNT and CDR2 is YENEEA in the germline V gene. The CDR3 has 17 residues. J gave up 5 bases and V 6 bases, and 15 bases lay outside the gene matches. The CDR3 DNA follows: TGTGCCAGCAGTTTCCCCGGGACAGGGCCCTATAGAGATACGCAGTATTTT. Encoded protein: CASSFPGTGPYRDTQYF.

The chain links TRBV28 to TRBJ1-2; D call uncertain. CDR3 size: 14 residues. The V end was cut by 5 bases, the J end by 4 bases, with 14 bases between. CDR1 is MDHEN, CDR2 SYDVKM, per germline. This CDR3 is CASSTGSSPYGYTF. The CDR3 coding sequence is TGTGCCAGCAGTACCGGGTCTAGTCCCTATGGCTACACCTTC.

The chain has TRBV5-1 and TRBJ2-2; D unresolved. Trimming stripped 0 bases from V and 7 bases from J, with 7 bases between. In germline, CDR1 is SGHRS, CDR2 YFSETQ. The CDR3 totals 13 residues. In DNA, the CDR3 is TGCGCCAGCAGCTTGGCCAGTGGCGGGGAGCTGTTTTTT. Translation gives CASSLASGGELFF.

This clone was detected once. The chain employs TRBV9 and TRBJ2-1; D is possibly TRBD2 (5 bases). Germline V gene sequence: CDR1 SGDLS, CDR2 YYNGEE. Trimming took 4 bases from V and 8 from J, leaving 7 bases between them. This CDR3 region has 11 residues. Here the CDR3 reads CASSSGDEQFF. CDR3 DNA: TGTGCCAGCAGCTCCGGGGATGAGCAGTTCTTC.

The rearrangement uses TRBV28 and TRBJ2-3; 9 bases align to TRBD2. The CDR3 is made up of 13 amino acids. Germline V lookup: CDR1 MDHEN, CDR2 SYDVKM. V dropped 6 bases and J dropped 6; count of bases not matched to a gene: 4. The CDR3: CASSPAGGDTQYF. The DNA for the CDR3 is TGTGCCAGCAGCCCCGCGGGGGGGGATACGCAGTATTTT.

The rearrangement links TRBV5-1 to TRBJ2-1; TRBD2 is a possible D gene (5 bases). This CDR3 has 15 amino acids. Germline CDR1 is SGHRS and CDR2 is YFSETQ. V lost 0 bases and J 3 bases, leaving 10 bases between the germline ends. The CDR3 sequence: CASSLVGGLYNEQFF. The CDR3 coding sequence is TGCGCCAGCAGCTTGGTAGGCGGACTCTACAATGAGCAGTTCTTC.

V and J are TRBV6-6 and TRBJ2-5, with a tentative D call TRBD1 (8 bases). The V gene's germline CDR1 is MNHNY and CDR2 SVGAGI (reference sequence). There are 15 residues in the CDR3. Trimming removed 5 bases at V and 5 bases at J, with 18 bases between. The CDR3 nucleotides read TGTGCCAGCAGTGACTACAGGGGGGGAGAGGAGACCCAGTACTTC. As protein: CASSDYRGGEETQYF.

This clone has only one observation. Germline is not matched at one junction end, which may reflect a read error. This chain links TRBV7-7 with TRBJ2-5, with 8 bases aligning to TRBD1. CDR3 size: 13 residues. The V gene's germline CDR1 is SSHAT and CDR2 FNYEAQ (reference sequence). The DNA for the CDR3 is TGTGCTAGCAGCTCTGGACAGGGAGAGACCCAGTACTTC. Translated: CASSSGQGETQYF. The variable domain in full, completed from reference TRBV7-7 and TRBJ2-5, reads GAGVSQSPRYKVTKRGQDVTLRCDPISSHATLYWYQQALGQGPEFLTYFNYEAQPDKSGLPSDRFSAERPEGSISTLTIQRTEQRDSAMYRCASSSGQGETQYFGPGTRLLVL.

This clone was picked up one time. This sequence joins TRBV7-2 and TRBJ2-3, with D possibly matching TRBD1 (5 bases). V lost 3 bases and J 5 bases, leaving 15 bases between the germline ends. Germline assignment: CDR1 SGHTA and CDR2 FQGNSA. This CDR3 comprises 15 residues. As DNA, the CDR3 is TGTGCCAGCAGCTTTAGGGGTTTGTACGGAGATACGCAGTATTTT. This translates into CASSFRGLYGDTQYF.

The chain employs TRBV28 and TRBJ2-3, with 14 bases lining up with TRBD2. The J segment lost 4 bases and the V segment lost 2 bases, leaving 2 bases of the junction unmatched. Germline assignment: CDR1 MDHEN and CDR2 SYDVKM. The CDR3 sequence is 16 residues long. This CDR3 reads CASSLGLAGGSDTQYF. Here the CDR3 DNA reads TGTGCCAGCAGTTTAGGACTAGCGGGGGGTTCAGATACGCAGTATTTT.